This T cell receptor (beta chain) originates from a study of cytomegalovirus exposure and HLA in healthy donors. Study-wide points: Productive status was seen about 87% or about 30% of the time for most TCR beta V segments in an earlier analysis. A reported reduction in N-insertions relative to the approximately 690-donor mean was seen in an Asian-associated ancestry cluster in a later analysis. Association of a missense DCLRE1C variant with TCR beta V- and J-gene trimming was reported in a later analysis.

PCR employed 60 Vbeta and 13 Jbeta primers. Profiling relied on immunoSEQ multiplex PCR, and the TCRdb table lists in-frame clones only, not all of them. The sample has over 150,000 clones; around 80% are singletons. This CDR3 spans 14 amino acids. V was trimmed by 3 bases and J by 2 bases, leaving 9 bases between them. Looked up from germline, CDR1 is SGHAT and CDR2 is FQNNGV. To note about this clone: Its specificity is unknown.

This clonotype was obtained from a woman aged 45-60 years in good health and CMV-seropositive. Sequencing was performed on PBMCs. The chain joins TRBV11-2 to TRBJ2-3, with D unclear. CDR3 amino acids: CASSLSVVTDTQYF. CDR3 coding DNA: TGTGCCAGCAGCTTGAGCGTAGTCACAGATACGCAGTATTTT.